The 24 T cell receptor beta chains below come from one sample, sequenced in a study of response to subunit inactivated influenza vaccine listed by TCRdb under 2018. The library was obtained by RT-PCR. Sequencing used an Illumina HiSeq 2500. TCRdb applied fastp at Q25 and MiXCR to the public reads, then kept only in-frame beta chains. Identical CDR3 proteins give one entry, which carries the most common genes and DNA. The sample records hundreds of thousands of distinct CDR3 sequences, about 10% of which are singletons. The top ten clones comprise 10% of the sample. Sequenced material: PBMCs from blood, taken on the day of vaccination. The receptors derive from a man over 45 who received an inactivated influenza vaccine. Donor details come from another sample of the same person, matched by shared clones.

This clonotype was found a few times. The chain couples TRBV5-1 to TRBJ2-7, with D perhaps TRBD1 (6 bases). The CDR3 length is 14 residues. Germline V gene lookup returns CDR1 SGHRS and CDR2 YFSETQ. V was clipped by 3 bases and J by 0 bases, with 10 bases between them. CDR3 sequence reads: CASSYWTASYEQYF. The CDR3 nucleotides read TGCGCCAGCAGCTACTGGACAGCCTCCTACGAGCAGTACTTC.

The J gene is TRBJ2-3, the V gene TRBV24-1; D unresolved. Germline loops: CDR1 KGHDR, CDR2 SFDVKD. Trimming left V 1 base short and J 0 bases short, with 19 bases between. The CDR3 consists of 19 residues. The CDR3 DNA follows: TGTGCCACCAGTGATTTTCCAGACTTTACCGATGGAAGCACAGATACGCAGTATTTT. Amino acids: CATSDFPDFTDGSTDTQYF.

As for this clonotype: Without the conserved terminal phenylalanine or tryptophan, this CDR3 likely stems from a read error. The genes are TRBV2 and TRBJ2-5; the match to TRBD1 covers 7 bases. Germline V gene data show CDR1 as SNHLY and CDR2 as FYNNEI. CDR3 length: 14 residues. This CDR3 reads CASNLGTARGTQYL. The CDR3 DNA sequence: TGTGCTAGCAACCTCGGGACAGCCCGAGGGACCCAGTACCTC.

V is TRBV7-2 and J is TRBJ2-5; D possibly uses TRBD1 or TRBD2 (5 bases each). Trimming removed 1 base from V and 1 base from J, with 10 bases in between. This CDR3 has 15 amino acids. CDR1 SGHTA and CDR2 FQGNSA come from the germline V gene. This CDR3 is CASSLGQGPQETQYF. The DNA for the CDR3 is TGTGCCAGCAGCTTAGGCCAGGGACCCCAAGAGACCCAGTACTTC.

This clonotype was detected only a few times. This chain joins TRBV9 and TRBJ2-4; 10 positions agree with TRBD1. The J segment lost 1 base and the V segment lost 4 bases, leaving 8 bases of the junction unmatched. There are 17 residues in the CDR3. Germline CDR1 is SGDLS and CDR2 is YYNGEE. CDR3 coding DNA: TGTGCCAGCAGCCCACAGGGGGGACAGGGGGCCAAAAACATTCAGTACTTC. Its translation is CASSPQGGQGAKNIQYF.

The genes are TRBV6-1 and TRBJ2-1, with 12 bases lining up with TRBD1. V lost 5 bases to trimming and J lost 10 bases; unmatched junction nucleotides: 12. In germline, CDR1 is MNHNS, CDR2 SASEGT. There are 16 residues in the CDR3. The CDR3 reads CASSPAGTGGWREQFF. The CDR3 coding sequence is TGTGCCAGCAGTCCCGCTGGGACAGGGGGCTGGAGGGAGCAGTTCTTC.

This clonotype came up a few times. The chain carries TRBV12-5 and TRBJ2-5, with D uncertain. Germline CDR1 is LGHNT and CDR2 is FRNRAP. The CDR3 is 14 residues long. The V and J ends lost 2 bases and 5 bases respectively, with 12 bases between them. DNA of the CDR3: TGTGCTAGTGGTTTGTCGGCGGTACGGGAGACCCAGTACTTC. Protein sequence: CASGLSAVRETQYF.

This clonotype was found a few times. The chain employs TRBV5-1 and TRBJ2-5, with 10 bases matching TRBD2. Germline V CDR1 and CDR2: SGHRS, YFSETQ. After removal of 3 bases from V and 4 bases from J, the junction contained 3 bases not matched to a gene. This CDR3 is built from 14 residues. The CDR3 is CASSWRLAGETQYF. CDR3 nucleotide sequence: TGCGCCAGCAGCTGGAGACTAGCGGGAGAGACCCAGTACTTC.

At least ten counts were recorded for this clonotype. The chain recombines TRBV5-1 with TRBJ2-7; D is possibly TRBD2 (5 bases). V lost 6 bases to trimming and J lost 4 bases, with 14 bases between them. Germline CDR1 SGHRS, CDR2 YFSETQ. This CDR3 comprises 13 residues. CDR3 region: CASTLLGSYEQYF. The DNA of the CDR3 is TGCGCCAGCACTCTGCTGGGGAGTTACGAGCAGTACTTC.

The chain couples TRBV30 to TRBJ2-1; perhaps TRBD2 as D (7 bases). Trimming took off 2 bases at V and 4 bases at J, with 12 bases between the two ends. The CDR3 runs 14 residues. Germline CDR1 is GTSNPN and CDR2 is SVGIG (reference sequence). The DNA for the CDR3 is TGTGCCTGGAGTCGGGGGGCAAGGTACAATGAGCAGTTCTTC. This encodes CAWSRGARYNEQFF. The variable domain in full, with the rest retrieved from reference TRBV30 and TRBJ2-1, is SQTIHQWPATLVQPVGSPLSLECTVEGTSNPNLYWYRQAAGRGLQLLFYSVGIGQISSEVPQNLSASRPQDRQFILSSKKLLLSDSGFYLCAWSRGARYNEQFFGPGTRLTVL.

The rearrangement uses TRBV12-3 or TRBV12-4 and TRBJ2-1, with TRBD1 identical over 8 bases. The V segment lost 5 bases and the J segment 5 bases; nucleotides outside the gene matches: 5. There are 14 residues in the CDR3. The CDR3 DNA reads TGTGCCAGCAGTACACGGACAGGGAACAATGAGCAGTTCTTC. Its translation is CASSTRTGNNEQFF.

V usage is TRBV20-1 and J usage is TRBJ2-7, with unresolved D. Trimming pared 4 bases from V and 4 bases from J, leaving 5 bases between. This CDR3 has 10 residues. Germline V gene sequence: CDR1 DFQATT, CDR2 SNEGSKA (reference sequence). Here the CDR3 DNA reads TGCAGTGCTAATTTTTACGAGCAGTACTTC. This encodes CSANFYEQYF.

The CDR3 is CASSLDLVLSYEQYF. The CDR3, as DNA: TGTGCCAGCAGCTTAGACCTGGTCTTATCCTACGAGCAGTACTTC. The chain carries TRBV7-2 and TRBJ2-7; no firm D call. The V end lost 1 base, the J end lost 1 base, and 11 bases lay between the germline ends. Germline CDR1 SGHTA, CDR2 FQGNSA. The CDR3 spans 15 residues.

The chain carries TRBV6-5 and TRBJ2-4; no reliable D call. In germline, CDR1 is MNHEY, CDR2 SVGAGI. This CDR3 has 16 amino acids. V lost 0 bases, J lost 0 bases, and 9 bases lay in between. The CDR3 loop is CASSYSRALAKNIQYF. In DNA, the CDR3 is TGTGCCAGCAGTTACTCACGGGCCCTAGCCAAAAACATTCAGTACTTC.

Remarks on this clonotype: Sequence at one end of the junction differs from germline and may be a read error. The J gene is TRBJ2-5, the V gene TRBV20-1; 11 bases align to TRBD2. Germline V gene sequence: CDR1 DFQATT, CDR2 SNEGSKA (reference sequence). CDR3 length: 16 amino acids. CDR3 region: CCARDPLAGGQETQYF. The CDR3, as DNA: TGCTGTGCTAGAGATCCTCTAGCGGGAGGTCAAGAGACCCAGTACTTC.

This clonotype has a handful of counts. The rearrangement uses TRBV10-3 and TRBJ2-5, with 12 bases that match TRBD1. CDR1 is ENHRY and CDR2 is SYGVKD in the germline V gene. With 3 bases clipped from V and 4 bases from J, the junction kept 3 bases outside the gene matches. The CDR3 covers 15 residues. In nucleotides, the CDR3 is TGTGCCATCAGTGACGGGACAGGGGGCCGAGAGACCCAGTACTTC. It translates to CAISDGTGGRETQYF.

CDR3 nucleotides: TGTGCCAGCAGTTTATCCGGGACAATGGAGGAAAAACTGTTTTTT. Residues: CASSLSGTMEEKLFF. The chain has TRBV28 and TRBJ1-4; D may be TRBD1 (6 bases). Germline-derived CDR1 and CDR2 are MDHEN and SYDVKM. Trimming took off 1 base at V and 8 bases at J, with 14 bases between the two ends. The CDR3 is 15 residues long.

This clonotype was found a few times. This chain joins TRBV24-1 and TRBJ2-2, with 7 bases fitting TRBD1. With 1 base clipped from V and 0 bases from J, the junction kept 1 base outside the gene matches. CDR1 KGHDR and CDR2 SFDVKD come from the germline V gene. CDR3 length: 16 amino acids. The DNA of the CDR3 is TGTGCCACCAGTGATTTAGGGGGCTCGAACACCGGGGAGCTGTTTTTT. This encodes CATSDLGGSNTGELFF.

The J gene is TRBJ1-2, the V gene TRBV25-1; D is unclear. The CDR3 is made up of 12 amino acids. Trimming removed 2 bases at V and 5 bases at J, with 6 bases between. The germline CDR1 and CDR2 sequences are MGHDK and SYGVNS. CDR3 DNA sequence: TGTGCCAGCAGTGAACAAGGATATGGCTACACCTTC. Protein sequence: CASSEQGYGYTF.

This clonotype was found a few times. This chain links TRBV4-3 with TRBJ2-3, with TRBD2 matching over 8 bases. The germline gives CDR1 LGHNA, CDR2 YSLEER. The CDR3 runs 17 residues. V was pared by 1 base and J by 6 bases, with 12 bases of the junction left unmatched. CDR3 bases: TGCGCCAGCAGCCAAGGAAGTAGCGGGACGCTCGTGGATACGCAGTATTTT. It codes for CASSQGSSGTLVDTQYF.

This clonotype was counted at least ten times. CDR3 region: CASSESKLWELNTGELFF. The CDR3 DNA reads as TGCGCCAGCAGTGAGTCGAAGCTTTGGGAATTGAACACCGGGGAGCTGTTTTTT. The rearrangement uses TRBV10-2 and TRBJ2-2, with D unresolved. Germline V gives CDR1 WSHSY, CDR2 SAAADI. V dropped 0 bases and J dropped 1 base, with 15 bases sitting between them. The CDR3 has 18 residues.

The chain links TRBV5-1 to TRBJ2-5; D remains ambiguous. CDR1 and CDR2 (germline): SGHRS, YFSETQ. CDR3 size: 13 residues. With 2 bases removed from V and 2 bases from J, the gap between germline ends came to 7 bases. The DNA for the CDR3 is TGCGCCAGCAGCTTTTCAGTTCAAGAGACCCAGTACTTC. This encodes CASSFSVQETQYF.

This clonotype was detected a few times. The chain carries TRBV9 and TRBJ2-5; 10 bases are a match to TRBD1. The trim removed 3 bases at V and 1 base at J, leaving 6 bases unmatched. CDR1 and CDR2 from the germline V gene are SGDLS and YYNGEE. This CDR3 spans 16 amino acids. CDR3 region: CASSERQGAVQETQYF. The CDR3 DNA follows: TGTGCCAGCAGCGAGCGACAGGGGGCAGTCCAAGAGACCCAGTACTTC.

The chain carries TRBV4-3 and TRBJ2-4; TRBD1 aligns across 9 bases. V lost 4 bases to trimming and J lost 6 bases; unmatched junction nucleotides: 16. CDR3 length equals 18 residues. CDR1 is LGHNA and CDR2 is YSLEER in the germline V gene. The CDR3 nucleotides are TGCGCCAGCAGCCCCCTCCTACCGGGACAGGGAAATGGAAACATTCAGTACTTC. Translated, it gives CASSPLLPGQGNGNIQYF.